This TCR beta chain stems from a study of blood T cell repertoires in COVID-19. TCRdb's copy holds only in-frame clones and misses some; the assay was immunoSEQ multiplex PCR. Of fewer than 400,000 clones in the sample, roughly 88% are singletons; the top ten hold about 2%. Germline CDR1 ENHRY, CDR2 SYGVKD. V gave up 6 bases and J gave up 7 bases; unmatched junction bases: 11. The CDR3 totals 14 residues. Participants were aged roughly 18 to 89 years from about 25 US areas. Each participant's cohort was designated according to participant-reported clinical history. The clonotype comes from a man under 40 who had recovered from COVID-19. The specimen sequenced was PBMCs or T cells enriched from blood (not recorded which). The chain carries TRBV10-3 and TRBJ1-2; 7 bases line up with TRBD1. The CDR3 is CAIRGQGETGGYTF. In nucleotides, the CDR3 is TGTGCCATCAGAGGTCAGGGGGAGACGGGTGGCTACACCTTC.